Below, 19 T cell receptor beta chains from the same sample are listed, as sequenced in a study of OX40 agonist ivuxolimab in advanced cancers. Assay used: immunoSEQ multiplex PCR; TCRdb lists only in-frame clones, some missing. The sample consists of tens of thousands of clones, nearly 90% of them appearing once. The sample was CD4+ or CD8+ T cells sorted from blood, taken in a trial of the OX40 agonist ivuxolimab. These receptors all stem from an adult with an advanced solid tumor such as melanoma, head and neck, liver or kidney cancer.

Concerning this clone itself: At one boundary the junction diverges from the germline segment, which might be a read error. The V and J genes are TRBV6-1 and TRBJ1-4; D call uncertain. Germline CDR1 reads MNHNS; CDR2 reads SASEGT. The length of the CDR3 is 15 residues. The CDR3 here is CASCDLMATNEKLFF. In DNA, the CDR3 is TGTGCCAGCTGTGATCTCATGGCAACTAATGAAAAACTGTTTTTT.

The V and J genes are TRBV25-1 and TRBJ1-4; D is possibly TRBD1 (6 bases). Between the trimmed V and J ends, which lost 3 bases and 2 bases, there was a span of 16 bases. CDR1 MGHDK and CDR2 SYGVNS come from the germline V gene. The CDR3 length is 17 residues. The CDR3 protein is CASSDSTGTSTNEKLFF. In DNA, the CDR3 is TGTGCCAGCAGTGATTCCACCGGGACATCCACTAATGAAAAACTGTTTTTT. The variable domain in full, completed from reference TRBV25-1 and TRBJ1-4, reads EADIYQTPRYLVIGTGKKITLECSQTMGHDKMYWYQQDPGMELHLIHYSYGVNSTEKGDLSSESTVSRIRTEHFPLTLESARPSHTSQYLCASSDSTGTSTNEKLFFGSGTQLSVL.

V gene TRBV7-2 combines with J gene TRBJ2-2, with 10 positions matching TRBD1. V lost 5 bases, J lost 4 bases, and 4 bases stayed unmatched. CDR1 is SGHTA and CDR2 is FQGNSA in the germline V gene. The CDR3 runs to 15 residues. Here the CDR3 reads CASSADRGLTGELFF. CDR3 nucleotides: TGTGCCAGCAGCGCCGACAGGGGGCTCACCGGGGAGCTGTTTTTT.

This chain joins TRBV27 and TRBJ2-3; D is unresolved. V lost 7 bases to trimming and J lost 2 bases, with 10 bases between them. CDR1 and CDR2 (germline): MNHEY, SMNVEV (reference sequence). There are 13 residues in the CDR3. Here the CDR3 DNA reads TGTGCCAGCACCTCCACTATCACAGATACGCAGTATTTT. The encoded protein is CASTSTITDTQYF.

The chain uses TRBV18 and TRBJ1-1; D is unclear. The V gene's germline CDR1 is KGHSH and CDR2 LQKENI. V lost 3 bases, J lost 0 bases, and 11 bases lay in between. The CDR3 length is 15 residues. The CDR3 DNA reads TGTGCCAGCTCACCCCCAGAAAAGATGAACACTGAAGCTTTCTTT. Residues: CASSPPEKMNTEAFF.

The chain has TRBV10-1 and TRBJ2-3; weak D call: TRBD1 (5 bases). Looked up from germline, CDR1 is WNHNN and CDR2 is SYGVQD (reference sequence). The CDR3 sequence is 13 residues long. With 3 bases removed from V and 5 bases from J, the gap between germline ends came to 9 bases. The CDR3: CASSDLGVDTQYF. DNA of the CDR3: TGCGCCAGCAGTGACCTAGGGGTAGATACGCAGTATTTT.

This chain joins TRBV30 and TRBJ1-5; D may be TRBD1 (6 bases). V was clipped by 3 bases and J by 5 bases, with 11 bases between them. This CDR3 contains 13 residues. Germline V CDR1 and CDR2: GTSNPN, SVGIG (reference sequence). CDR3 DNA: TGTGCCTGGAGGTCTAGGGGGGATCAGCCCCAGCATTTT. Protein: CAWRSRGDQPQHF.

The gene calls are TRBV5-1 and TRBJ2-7; the match to TRBD1 covers 9 bases. CDR3 size: 15 residues. Looked up from germline, CDR1 is SGHRS and CDR2 is YFSETQ. The junction had 3 bases not matched to a gene; V was cut back by 1 base and J by 1 base. CDR3 sequence: CASSLYGQGSYEQYF. CDR3 nucleotide sequence: TGCGCCAGCAGCTTGTATGGACAGGGGTCCTACGAGCAGTACTTC.

The chain carries TRBV2 and TRBJ2-6; D is undetermined. The CDR3 has 14 amino acids. Germline lookup yields CDR1 SNHLY and CDR2 FYNNEI. Trimming stripped 7 bases from V and 3 bases from J, with 10 bases between. The CDR3 bases are TGTGCCAGCACCATACCCAGTGGGGCCAACGTCCTGACTTTC. This translates into CASTIPSGANVLTF.

This clone was observed once. The chain employs TRBV9 and TRBJ2-1; 8 nucleotides line up with TRBD2. Germline V lookup: CDR1 SGDLS, CDR2 YYNGEE. The CDR3 is made up of 15 amino acids. V lost 4 bases, J lost 2 bases, and 5 bases stayed unmatched. In DNA, the CDR3 is TGTGCCAGCAGCACGACTAGCGAAACCTACAATGAGCAGTTCTTC. Protein product: CASSTTSETYNEQFF.

J is TRBJ1-2 and V is TRBV15; 8 positions agree with TRBD1. The germline gives CDR1 LNHNV, CDR2 YYDKDF (reference sequence). The V and J ends lost 0 bases and 5 bases, in that order; junction bases with no gene match: 5. The CDR3 loop spans 15 amino acids. For the CDR3, the DNA is TGTGCCACCAGCAGAGATACGACAGGGGTTTATGGCTACACCTTC. Protein product: CATSRDTTGVYGYTF.

The genes are TRBV28 and TRBJ1-4, with 10 nucleotides matching TRBD1. The ends lost 7 bases at V and 4 bases at J; junction bases unmatched: 6. Germline assignment: CDR1 MDHEN and CDR2 SYDVKM. The CDR3 has 15 residues. CDR3 DNA: TGTGCCAGCACCCCTGGACAGGGGGGTAATGAAAAACTGTTTTTT. Its translation: CASTPGQGGNEKLFF.

The chain couples TRBV30 to TRBJ1-6, with D unresolved. CDR1 is GTSNPN and CDR2 is SVGIG in the germline V gene (reference sequence). V was pared by 1 base and J by 4 bases, with 8 bases between. CDR3 length: 14 residues. This CDR3 reads CAWSAGAYNSPLHF. CDR3 DNA sequence: TGTGCCTGGAGTGCAGGAGCATATAATTCACCCCTCCACTTT. The entire variable domain, with the rest obtained from reference TRBV30 and TRBJ1-6, is as follows: SQTIHQWPATLVQPVGSPLSLECTVEGTSNPNLYWYRQAAGRGLQLLFYSVGIGQISSEVPQNLSASRPQDRQFILSSKKLLLSDSGFYLCAWSAGAYNSPLHFGNGTRLTVT.

The chain combines TRBV30 with TRBJ1-6; possible D gene TRBD1, 5 bases. In germline, CDR1 is GTSNPN, CDR2 SVGIG (reference sequence). This CDR3 contains 14 residues. With 0 bases removed from V and 9 bases from J, the gap between germline ends came to 12 bases. The CDR3 DNA reads TGTGCCTGGAGTGTTGAGGGGAGTGGTTCACCCCTCCACTTT. Its translation is CAWSVEGSGSPLHF.

The chain uses TRBV4-1 and TRBJ2-1; D may correspond to TRBD1 or TRBD2 (5 bases each). Trimming left V 0 bases short and J 6 bases short, with 12 bases between. Per the germline V gene, CDR1 is MGHRA and CDR2 is YSYEKL. The CDR3 covers 15 residues. This chain's CDR3 is CASSQDGEGLNEQFF. DNA of the CDR3: TGCGCCAGCAGCCAAGACGGAGAGGGGCTCAATGAGCAGTTCTTC.

There are a few counts of this clone. The genes are TRBV21-1 and TRBJ1-1. TRBV21-1 is listed as a pseudogene. The CDR3 runs to 15 residues. CDR3: CASSNQGKLNTEAFF. CDR3 DNA: TGTGCCAGCAGCAATCAAGGGAAGTTGAACACTGAAGCTTTCTTT.

The chain employs TRBV18 and TRBJ1-6; D not resolved. Germline values: CDR1 KGHSH, CDR2 LQKENI. The CDR3 extends over 14 amino acids. V was shortened by 3 bases and J by 1 base, with 4 bases between the two germline ends. CDR3 bases: TGTGCCAGCTCACCCGGATCCTATAATTCACCCCTCCACTTT. Translated: CASSPGSYNSPLHF. Full variable domain (outside the CDR3, taken from reference TRBV18 and TRBJ1-6): NAGVMQNPRHLVRRRGQEARLRCSPMKGHSHVYWYRQLPEEGLKFMVYLQKENIIDESGMPKERFSAEFPKEGPSILRIQQVVRGDSAAYFCASSPGSYNSPLHFGNGTRLTVT.

V and J are TRBV9 and TRBJ2-7; 7 bases match TRBD1. The germline CDR1 and CDR2 sequences are SGDLS and YYNGEE. This CDR3 has 13 residues. Trimming at V came to 4 bases and at J to 7 bases, leaving 8 bases not matched to a gene. For the CDR3, the DNA is TGTGCCAGCAGCACCCGACAGGGCCGGGAGCAGTACTTC. Protein sequence: CASSTRQGREQYF.

This clone occurred a few times. V usage is TRBV4-1 and J usage is TRBJ1-3; TRBD1 matches 7 bases. Germline V CDR1 and CDR2: MGHRA, YSYEKL. The J segment lost 0 bases and the V segment lost 4 bases, leaving 3 bases of the junction unmatched. This CDR3 spans 15 amino acids. The CDR3 nucleotides are TGCGCCAGCAGCCCTGGACAGGTCTCTGGAAACACCATATATTTT. It specifies CASSPGQVSGNTIYF.